The 18 T cell receptor beta chains listed next were all sequenced from one sample in a study of blood T cell repertoires in COVID-19. Assay used: immunoSEQ multiplex PCR; TCRdb lists only in-frame clones, some missing. The repertoire has nearly 110,000 clones, around nine tenths of them found once; the top ten carry approximately 1.3%. The specimen sequenced was peripheral blood. These TCRs come from a woman in her twenties or thirties with acute or convalescent COVID-19.

V usage is TRBV7-9 and J usage is TRBJ2-3; TRBD2 is a possible D gene (5 bases). The CDR3 extends over 15 amino acids. V lost 5 bases and J lost 2, with 14 bases in between. The germline V gene has CDR1 SEHNR and CDR2 FQNEAQ (reference sequence). The CDR3 is CASSEGLGNTDTQYF. In DNA, the CDR3 is TGTGCCAGCAGCGAAGGGCTCGGGAACACAGATACGCAGTATTTT.

The genes are TRBV7-2 and TRBJ2-7; TRBD1 aligns across 10 bases. This CDR3 contains 15 residues. J gave up 4 bases and V 5 bases, and 8 bases lay outside the gene matches. Germline V gene sequence: CDR1 SGHTA, CDR2 FQGNSA. In DNA form, the CDR3 reads TGTGCCAGCAGCCCGACAGGGGGCGCGAGTTACGAGCAGTACTTC. Translating it yields CASSPTGGASYEQYF.

The rearrangement uses TRBV12-3 or TRBV12-4 and TRBJ2-1; D not certain. V lost 3 bases, J lost 10 bases, and 10 bases lay in between. The CDR3 contains 12 residues. The CDR3 DNA reads as TGTGCCAGCAGTTTTATTAGTAACGAGCAGTTCTTC. Its protein product is CASSFISNEQFF.

This clone was observed a single time. The chain recombines TRBV27 with TRBJ1-5, with a weak D call TRBD1 (5 bases). CDR3 length equals 15 residues. The germline V and J ends were trimmed by 2 bases and 5 bases, with 13 bases remaining between them. Germline assignment: CDR1 MNHEY and CDR2 SMNVEV (reference sequence). CDR3 sequence (DNA): TGTGCCAGCAGTTTACGGGGGGAGTACTATCAGCCCCAGCATTTT. Amino acids: CASSLRGEYYQPQHF.

This clone was counted a few times. The chain links TRBV7-8 to TRBJ2-1, with D tentatively TRBD1 (6 bases). Germline V gene data show CDR1 as SGHVS and CDR2 as FQNEAQ. V was trimmed by 4 bases and J by 5 bases, leaving 21 bases between them. This CDR3 is 17 amino acids long. CDR3 coding DNA: TGTGCCAGCAGCTCAACCTGGCCGGGACATTTTAACAATGAGCAGTTCTTC. Amino acid sequence: CASSSTWPGHFNNEQFF. Drawing the rest from reference TRBV7-8 and TRBJ2-1, the complete variable domain is GAGVSQSPRYKVAKRGQDVALRCDPISGHVSLFWYQQALGQGPEFLTYFQNEAQLDKSGLPSDRFFAERPEGSVSTLKIQRTQQEDSAVYLCASSSTWPGHFNNEQFFGPGTRLTVL.

The V gene is TRBV28, the J gene TRBJ1-2, with D maybe TRBD1 (5 bases). The V end lost 3 bases, the J end lost 7 bases, and 12 bases lay between the germline ends. Germline CDR1 and CDR2: MDHEN and SYDVKM. The CDR3 covers 13 residues. Written as DNA, the CDR3 is TGTGCCAGCAGTTTGCGGACACTGGGTGGCTACACCTTC. Protein sequence: CASSLRTLGGYTF.

This sequence joins TRBV10-3 and TRBJ1-3; the D gene is possibly TRBD1 (6 bases). CDR3 length: 14 amino acids. Trimming took off 6 bases at V and 4 bases at J, with 13 bases between the two ends. The germline V gene encodes CDR1 ENHRY and CDR2 SYGVKD. The CDR3 protein is CAISAGAGGNTIYF. The CDR3 bases are TGTGCCATCAGCGCGGGGGCAGGGGGAAACACCATATATTTT.

This chain connects TRBV2 to TRBJ1-5; TRBD1 aligns across 10 bases. The CDR3 sequence is 15 residues long. V gave up 7 bases and J gave up 2 bases; unmatched junction bases: 5. CDR1 is SNHLY and CDR2 is FYNNEI in the germline V gene. As DNA, the CDR3 is TGTGCCAGCAATCGACAGGGGGCTGGCAATCAGCCCCAGCATTTT. Protein product: CASNRQGAGNQPQHF.

The chain recombines TRBV4-1 with TRBJ1-1; the D is unclear. The CDR3 runs to 14 residues. Per germline, CDR1 MGHRA and CDR2 YSYEKL. The V end was cut by 3 bases, the J end by 3 bases, with 11 bases between. The CDR3 here is CASSQAPGYTEAFF. The CDR3 DNA reads TGCGCCAGCAGCCAGGCTCCAGGTTACACTGAAGCTTTCTTT.

A single count supports this clone. The chain has TRBV18 and TRBJ1-3; possibly TRBD1 for D (6 bases). V lost 0 bases and J lost 2, with 11 bases in between. The CDR3 contains 16 residues. Germline V gene lookup returns CDR1 KGHSH and CDR2 LQKENI. In nucleotides, the CDR3 is TGTGCCAGCTCACCACCCACAGGGCTAGCTGGAAACACCATATATTTT. It specifies CASSPPTGLAGNTIYF.

V usage is TRBV11-2 and J usage is TRBJ2-2; D is possibly TRBD1 (6 bases). V was cut by 8 bases and J by 4 bases, with 17 bases left in between. The CDR3 length is 15 residues. The germline V gene has CDR1 SGHAT and CDR2 FQNNGV. CDR3 in amino acids: CASPRGSLSTGELFF. CDR3 nucleotides: TGTGCCAGCCCGAGGGGGAGTTTGAGCACCGGGGAGCTGTTTTTT.

The chain couples TRBV12-3 or TRBV12-4 to TRBJ2-1, with 16 positions matching TRBD2. The CDR3 contains 13 residues. J was trimmed by 14 bases and V by 3 bases; bases with no gene match: 1. This CDR3 is CASSLGTSGGEFF. CDR3 bases: TGTGCCAGCAGTTTGGGGACTAGCGGGGGGGAGTTCTTC.

The chain recombines TRBV30 with TRBJ1-1; perhaps TRBD1 as D (5 bases). Germline CDR1 reads GTSNPN; CDR2 reads SVGIG (reference sequence). This CDR3 comprises 12 residues. V was clipped by 2 bases and J by 7 bases, with 11 bases between them. CDR3 sequence (DNA): TGTGCCTGGAGTACTGGGGGGGATGAAGCTTTCTTT. Its protein is CAWSTGGDEAFF. The full variable domain, with the rest looked up from reference TRBV30 and TRBJ1-1, is SQTIHQWPATLVQPVGSPLSLECTVEGTSNPNLYWYRQAAGRGLQLLFYSVGIGQISSEVPQNLSASRPQDRQFILSSKKLLLSDSGFYLCAWSTGGDEAFFGQGTRLTVV.

The J gene is TRBJ1-1, the V gene TRBV25-1; D might be TRBD1 (5 bases). The V end was cut by 3 bases, the J end by 11 bases, with 22 bases between. Germline loops: CDR1 MGHDK, CDR2 SYGVNS. CDR3 length: 15 amino acids. The DNA for the CDR3 is TGTGCCAGCAGTGATGTCCGGGGGGACTTATCGAAGGCTTTCTTT. Its translation is CASSDVRGDLSKAFF.

The rearrangement uses TRBV19 and TRBJ2-5; 7 bases are shared with TRBD1. Germline V gene data show CDR1 as LNHDA and CDR2 as SQIVND (reference sequence). Germline trimming cut 6 bases from V and 5 bases from J; bases unmatched to any gene: 3. The CDR3 contains 12 residues. The CDR3, as DNA: TGTGCCAGTAGGGACAGGATTGAGACCCAGTACTTC. Translated: CASRDRIETQYF.

The CDR3 DNA reads as TGCAGCGTTGGTCCCGCAGTGAACACTGAAGCTTTCTTT. Protein product: CSVGPAVNTEAFF. The V gene is TRBV29-1, the J gene TRBJ1-1, with D unclear. Germline CDR1 SQVTM, CDR2 ANQGSEA. Trimming removed 4 bases from V and 0 bases from J, with 9 bases in between. CDR3 length: 13 amino acids.

This sequence joins TRBV28 and TRBJ1-4, with 10 bases fitting TRBD1. CDR1 and CDR2 (germline): MDHEN, SYDVKM. After removal of 6 bases from V and 8 bases from J, the junction contained 6 bases not matched to a gene. The CDR3 length is 14 residues. Written as DNA, the CDR3 is TGTGCCAGCAGGGACAGGGGGGGCCGCGAAAAACTGTTTTTT. Protein product: CASRDRGGREKLFF.

This clone is a singleton in its sample. The rearrangement links TRBV5-6 to TRBJ1-1, with 7 bases aligning to TRBD1. This CDR3 comprises 15 residues. The junction had 12 bases not matched to a gene; V was cut back by 4 bases and J by 6 bases. Germline lookup yields CDR1 SGHDT and CDR2 YYEEEE. CDR3 bases: TGTGCCAGCAGCCAGCTGACAGGGCTTGTGGCTGAAGCTTTCTTT. Its protein product is CASSQLTGLVAEAFF.